This T cell receptor (beta chain) was identified in a study of T cell changes during pregnancy in multiple sclerosis. Sequencing used immunoSEQ multiplex PCR; TCRdb keeps in-frame clones, though not all of them. The sample holds fewer than 80,000 clones, roughly nine tenths seen once. The ends lost 3 bases at V and 4 bases at J; junction bases unmatched: 7. The CDR3 loop spans 15 amino acids. The V gene's germline CDR1 is SGHDT and CDR2 YYEEEE. The sequencing used CD4+ T cells from peripheral blood mononuclear cells, collected in the third trimester of pregnancy. The rearrangement links TRBV5-6 to TRBJ1-1; TRBD1 aligns across 9 bases. The sequence was obtained from a female donor in good health, enrolled as a control in a pregnancy study. DNA of the CDR3: TGTGCCAGCAGCTCAATCAGGACAGGGGTCACTGAAGCTTTCTTT. Residues: CASSSIRTGVTEAFF.